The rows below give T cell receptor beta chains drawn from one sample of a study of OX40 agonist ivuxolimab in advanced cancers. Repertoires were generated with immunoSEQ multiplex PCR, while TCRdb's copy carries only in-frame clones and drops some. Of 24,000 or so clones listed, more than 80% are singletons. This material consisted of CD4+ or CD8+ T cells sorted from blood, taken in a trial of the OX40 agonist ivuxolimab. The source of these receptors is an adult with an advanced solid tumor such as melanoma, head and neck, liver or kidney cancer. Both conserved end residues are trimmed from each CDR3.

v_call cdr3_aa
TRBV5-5 ASSLVAGGGGELF
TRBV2 ASSVSWTDSYEQY
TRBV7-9 ASSHPRLRGGETQY
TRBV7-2 ASSLQRTGGGYEQY
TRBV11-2 ASSLAPGGTYNEQF
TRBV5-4 ASSVMWGTNEKLF
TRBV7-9 ASSTGLAAQETQY
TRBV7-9 ASSLVGFGQPQH
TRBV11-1 ASSLDRGRSNEQF
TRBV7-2 ASSLSSGKGNEQF
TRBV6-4 ASSDSKLGAGTQY
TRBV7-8 ASSLERMGENNSPLH
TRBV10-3 AISEPTPNTEAF
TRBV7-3 ASSSSRDSQF
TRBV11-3 ASSNPPATGELF
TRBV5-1 ASSPASSTDTQY
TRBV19 ASSRGLAGTNTGELF
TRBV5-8 ASSVNYNYGYT
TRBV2 ASRREARETQY
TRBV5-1 ASSPGSSQETQY
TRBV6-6 ASSSPLNTYEQY
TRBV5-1 ASSFPTSGGTGQY
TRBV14 ASSQVGGTEAF
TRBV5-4 ASSAGTSGSGTQY
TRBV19 ASSTGLSTDTQY
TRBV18 ASSPTHQGAGNEQF
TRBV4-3 ASSQDWAGGGYGYT
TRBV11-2 ASSLGGGGNTEAF
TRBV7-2 ASSLGWSSYNSPLH
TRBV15 ATSPPHATGELF
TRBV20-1 SGREGYT
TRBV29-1 SGRGGEKLF
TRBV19 ASRAGQIYEQY
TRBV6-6 ASSYSYNRANGYT
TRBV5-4 ASSLGTGRVDTEAF
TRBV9 ASSVRTQGPREQY
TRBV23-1 ASSPYREGAIGELF
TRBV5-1 ASSLTSGRASLHEQF
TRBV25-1 ASSTRATDTQY
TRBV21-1 ASSLVGSANVLT
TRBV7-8 ASSLSAAGGPGEQF
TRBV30 AWRDLGGNTIY
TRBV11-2 ASSLGAGNTEAF
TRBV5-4 ASSSGTSLFYEQY
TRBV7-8 ASRLGPGFYEQY
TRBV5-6 ASSSTGSGNEKLF
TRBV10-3 AISESRGGYEQF
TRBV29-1 SVTGGPIGSTDTQY
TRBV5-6 ASSLEMGRSSYEQY
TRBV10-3 ASGGTDTQY
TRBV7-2 ASSLVIANEQF
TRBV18 ASSPGQGPYEQY
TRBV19 ASRGGADNSPLH
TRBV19 ASSGIRTSGSKSSYEQY
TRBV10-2 ASSEAGRNGYT
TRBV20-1 SASTDTQY
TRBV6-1 ASRPGLVLDTQY
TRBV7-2 ASSLDRGQRAF